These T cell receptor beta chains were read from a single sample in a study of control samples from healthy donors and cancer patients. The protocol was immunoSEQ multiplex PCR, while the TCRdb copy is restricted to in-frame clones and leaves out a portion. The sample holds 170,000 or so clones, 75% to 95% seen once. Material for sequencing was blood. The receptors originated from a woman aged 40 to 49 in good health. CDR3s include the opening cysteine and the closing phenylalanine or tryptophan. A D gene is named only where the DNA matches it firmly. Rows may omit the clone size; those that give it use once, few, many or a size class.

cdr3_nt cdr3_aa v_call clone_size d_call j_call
TGTGCCAGCTCACCCTCGGCAGGGAGGGGGGAGTACGAGCAGTACTTC CASSPSAGRGEYEQYF TRBV18 - - TRBJ2-7
TGTGCCAGCAGCCCGCGGACAGGGTATGGCTACACCTTC CASSPRTGYGYTF TRBV13 - TRBD1 TRBJ1-2
TGTGCCAGCAGTTTGGACGGGAGGTTCACAGATACGCAGTATTTT CASSLDGRFTDTQYF TRBV27 - TRBD2 TRBJ2-3
TGTGCCAGCAGCTTACAGGGGATCTCTGGAAACACCATATATTTT CASSLQGISGNTIYF TRBV5-6 - TRBD1 TRBJ1-3
TGTGCCAGCAGTTTGTTTTTTGGGACAGCCGGGGGTAGGCAGCCCCAGCATTTT CASSLFFGTAGGRQPQHF TRBV27 - TRBD1 TRBJ1-5
TGTGCCAGCAGCTTATCAGGCGGGGAGCTGTTTTTT CASSLSGGELFF TRBV11-2 few - TRBJ2-2
TGTGCCAGCAGCTACGGTGGGACTAGCGGGGAGGTGTTCTTC CASSYGGTSGEVFF TRBV5-5 once TRBD2 TRBJ2-1
TGTGCCAGCAGCTTAGCGGCCCTGGAGGTGAACACTGAAGCTTTCTTT CASSLAALEVNTEAFF TRBV7-6 - - TRBJ1-1
TGTGCCAGCAGCCAAGGGTGGGTAAGGGACACTGAAGCTTTCTTT CASSQGWVRDTEAFF TRBV14 - - TRBJ1-1
TGTGCCAGCAGCCGATATAGCGGGGGGCCTTACGAGCAGTACTTC CASSRYSGGPYEQYF TRBV3-1/TRBV3-2 - TRBD2 TRBJ2-7
TGCAGTGCTAGTGGGCCAGGGAGTCCCTACAATGAGCAGTTCTTC CSASGPGSPYNEQFF TRBV20-1 - - TRBJ2-1
TGCGCCAGCAGATCGGGCGGGTGGGGGACCACCGGGGAGCTGTTTTTT CASRSGGWGTTGELFF TRBV5-1 - - TRBJ2-2
TGCGCCAGCAGCTTGGGCGGGGGCGGGGGGGTACCAGAGACCCAGTACTTC CASSLGGGGGVPETQYF TRBV5-1 once TRBD2 TRBJ2-5
TGTGCCATCAGTGCCTGGGCCCAACAAGAGACCCAGTACTTC CAISAWAQQETQYF TRBV10-3 - - TRBJ2-5
TGTGCCAGCAGCGCGGGACAGTTCAGCTCCTACAATGAGCAGTTCTTC CASSAGQFSSYNEQFF TRBV5-8 - - TRBJ2-1
TGTGCCAGCAGTACAGTTAACACTGAAGCTTTCTTT CASSTVNTEAFF TRBV27 - - TRBJ1-1
TGTGCCAGCACCCACGTAGCGGGGGAAGAGACCCAGTACTTC CASTHVAGEETQYF TRBV6-5 once TRBD2 TRBJ2-5
TGTGCCAGCAGCACCGGGGAGCTGTTTTTT CASSTGELFF TRBV12-3/TRBV12-4 - - TRBJ2-2
TGTGCCAGCAGCGTTCACACTGAAGCTTTCTTT CASSVHTEAFF TRBV12-3/TRBV12-4 - - TRBJ1-1
TGTGCCAGCAGTCCTCGGGAGGGCGGTTCACCCCTCCACTTT CASSPREGGSPLHF TRBV6-6 - - TRBJ1-6
TGTGCCAGCAGCACGGGGACGGATGCAAATTCACCCCTCCACTTT CASSTGTDANSPLHF TRBV7-9 few - TRBJ1-6
TGTGCCAGCACCTCTGGGGCCAACGTCCTGACTTTC CASTSGANVLTF TRBV7-3 - - TRBJ2-6
TGTGCCAGTAGTATGGAGGGGCCGGCTTATAATTCACCCCTCCACTTT CASSMEGPAYNSPLHF TRBV19 once - TRBJ1-6